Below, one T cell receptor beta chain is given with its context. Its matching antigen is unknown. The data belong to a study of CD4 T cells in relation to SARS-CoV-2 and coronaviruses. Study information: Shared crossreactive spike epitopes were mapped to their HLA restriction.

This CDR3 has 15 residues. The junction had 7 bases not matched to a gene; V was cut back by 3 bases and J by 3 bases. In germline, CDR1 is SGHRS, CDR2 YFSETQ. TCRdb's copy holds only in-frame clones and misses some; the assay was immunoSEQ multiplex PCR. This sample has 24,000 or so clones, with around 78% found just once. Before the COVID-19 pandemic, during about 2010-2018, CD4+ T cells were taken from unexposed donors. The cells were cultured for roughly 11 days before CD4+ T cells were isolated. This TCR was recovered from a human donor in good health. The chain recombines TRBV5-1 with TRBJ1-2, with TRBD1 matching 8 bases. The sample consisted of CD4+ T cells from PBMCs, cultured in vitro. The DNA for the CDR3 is TGCGCCAGCAGCTCCCACGGACAGGGAGACTATGGCTACACCTTC. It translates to CASSSHGQGDYGYTF.